The TCR beta chain described here comes from a study of OX40 agonist ivuxolimab in advanced cancers. On the study more broadly: Patients with hepatocellular carcinoma, melanoma, renal cell or head and neck cancer made up the dose-escalation patients.

Repertoires were generated with immunoSEQ multiplex PCR, while TCRdb's copy carries only in-frame clones and drops some. Of about 68,000 clones in the sample, roughly 86% were seen once. Regarding this clone: At one end, the junction sequence differs from germline, possibly due to a read error.

Autoimmune disease history or systemic immunosuppression barred patients. The CDR3 has 11 residues. Looked up from germline, CDR1 is SGHNT and CDR2 is YENEEA. The chain uses TRBV11-3 and TRBJ2-4, with D unresolved. Material: CD4+ or CD8+ T cells sorted from blood, obtained in a trial of the OX40 agonist ivuxolimab. The sequence came from an adult with an advanced solid tumor such as melanoma, head and neck, liver or kidney cancer. The CDR3 DNA reads TGTGCCAGCAGCTTATTTAGCCACATTGACTTC. Its protein product is CASSLFSHIDF.